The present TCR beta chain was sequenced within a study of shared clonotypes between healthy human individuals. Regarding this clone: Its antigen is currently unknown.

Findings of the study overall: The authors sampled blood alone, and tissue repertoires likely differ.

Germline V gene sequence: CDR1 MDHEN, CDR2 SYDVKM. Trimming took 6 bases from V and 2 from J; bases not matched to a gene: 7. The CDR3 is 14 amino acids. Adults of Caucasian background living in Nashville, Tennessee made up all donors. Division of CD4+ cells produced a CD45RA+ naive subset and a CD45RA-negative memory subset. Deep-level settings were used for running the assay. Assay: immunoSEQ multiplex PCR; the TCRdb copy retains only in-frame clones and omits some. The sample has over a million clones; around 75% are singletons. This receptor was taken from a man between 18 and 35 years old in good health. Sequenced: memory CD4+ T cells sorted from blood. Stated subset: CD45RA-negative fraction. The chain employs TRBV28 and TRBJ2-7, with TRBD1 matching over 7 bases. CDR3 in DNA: TGTGCCAGCAGAAACCAGGGGGTAGCCTACGAGCAGTACTTC. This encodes CASRNQGVAYEQYF.